This entry lists 20 T cell receptor beta chains sequenced from one sample in a study of patients and donors after allogeneic stem cell transplantation. A single record per CDR3 protein comes from TCRdb applying MiXCR to the RT-PCR reads. The table records 150,000 to 250,000 distinct CDR3 sequences, 41% of them present only once. Specimen: blood, either unsorted or a sorted T cell fraction (not recorded which). The receptor source for this set is a human donor who was either an allogeneic HSCT recipient or a stem cell or donor lymphocyte infusion donor (not recorded which). It is not recorded whose cells these are; they may come from a transplant donor.

This chain uses TRBV6-5 with TRBJ2-5; 11 nucleotides align to TRBD2. The CDR3 totals 14 residues. CDR1 and CDR2 from the germline V gene are MNHEY and SVGAGI. V was clipped by 6 bases and J by 2 bases; unmatched bases: 2. CDR3 protein: CASRPSGRQETQYF. The CDR3 region has the DNA TGTGCCAGCAGGCCTAGCGGGAGGCAAGAGACCCAGTACTTC.

At least ten counts were recorded for this clonotype. V usage is TRBV7-2 and J usage is TRBJ1-2; no clear D gene. V was trimmed by 3 bases and J by 3 bases, leaving 8 bases between them. CDR3 length: 13 residues. The germline V gene has CDR1 SGHTA and CDR2 FQGNSA. CDR3 sequence reads: CASSFAGYYGYTF. DNA of the CDR3: TGTGCCAGCAGCTTCGCGGGATACTATGGCTACACCTTC.

This clonotype was seen more than once but under ten times. The V gene is TRBV10-2, the J gene TRBJ1-2; maybe TRBD1 (5 bases). The CDR3 has 13 amino acids. V was trimmed by 7 bases and J by 2 bases, leaving 11 bases between them. Germline values: CDR1 WSHSY, CDR2 SAAADI. CDR3 nucleotides: TGCGCCAGCACCGGTTCAGGGAACTATGGCTACACCTTC. This gives the protein CASTGSGNYGYTF.

This chain uses TRBV29-1 with TRBJ2-1; D is perhaps TRBD1 (5 bases). In germline, CDR1 is SQVTM, CDR2 ANQGSEA. This CDR3 comprises 14 residues. The V gene lost 4 bases and the J gene lost 9 bases, with 19 bases spanning the gap. The CDR3 nucleotides read TGCAGCGTTGGTGGCAGACAGCTATTAGGTGAGCAGTTCTTC. Protein: CSVGGRQLLGEQFF.

J is TRBJ1-2 and V is TRBV3-1; D is uncertain. V lost 2 bases and J lost 3, with 10 bases in between. Looked up from germline, CDR1 is LGHDT and CDR2 is YNNKEL (reference sequence). CDR3 length: 14 residues. This CDR3 is CASSQRPKHYGYTF. The CDR3 coding sequence is TGTGCCAGCAGCCAACGACCTAAACACTATGGCTACACCTTC.

The chain carries TRBV28 and TRBJ2-7; TRBD2 is a possible D gene (7 bases). The V gene lost 5 bases and the J gene lost 3 bases, with 17 bases spanning the gap. This CDR3 region has 15 residues. The germline V gene encodes CDR1 MDHEN and CDR2 SYDVKM. Here the CDR3 DNA reads TGTGCCAGCAGTCACCTGGCGGGGGCGAACTACGAGCAGTACTTC. It yields the protein CASSHLAGANYEQYF.

This clonotype was detected once. The chain links TRBV20-1 to TRBJ1-1; possibly TRBD1 for D (5 bases). This CDR3 is built from 13 residues. Per germline, CDR1 DFQATT and CDR2 SNEGSKA (reference sequence). Trimming cost V 4 bases and J 1 base, with 10 bases left between them. The CDR3 region has the DNA TGCAGTGCTAAATGGGGGGGGAACACTGAAGCTTTCTTT. It translates to CSAKWGGNTEAFF.

The CDR3 sequence: CASSYGRLNTEAFF. CDR3 nucleotide sequence: TGTGCCAGCAGTTATGGCAGGTTGAACACTGAAGCTTTCTTT. V usage is TRBV6-5 and J usage is TRBJ1-1; unclear D gene. This CDR3 contains 14 residues. V lost 3 bases to trimming and J lost 0 bases, with 8 bases between them. Germline CDR1 and CDR2: MNHEY and SVGAGI.

The rearrangement joins TRBV3-1 to TRBJ2-1, with 8 bases that match TRBD2. Unmatched junction bases numbered 12, after V lost 0 bases and J lost 8 bases. Germline V gene sequence: CDR1 LGHDT, CDR2 YNNKEL (reference sequence). The length of the CDR3 is 17 residues. The CDR3 bases are TGTGCCAGCAGCCAAGATCCCGTCCCCACTAGCGGATATGAGCAGTTCTTC. Protein sequence: CASSQDPVPTSGYEQFF.

This sequence joins TRBV20-1 and TRBJ1-2, with 8 bases that match TRBD1. Germline V gives CDR1 DFQATT, CDR2 SNEGSKA (reference sequence). Trimming took 4 bases from V and 2 from J; bases not matched to a gene: 6. The CDR3 has 14 amino acids. The CDR3 nucleotides read TGCAGTGCTAACCGACAGGGGCGAAACTATGGCTACACCTTC. Amino acid sequence: CSANRQGRNYGYTF.

This clonotype was seen many times. The rearrangement uses TRBV4-1 and TRBJ1-2; D may be TRBD1 (6 bases). The CDR3 loop spans 15 amino acids. Trimming removed 1 base at V and 4 bases at J, with 13 bases between. CDR1 is MGHRA, CDR2 YSYEKL, per germline. The CDR3 DNA sequence: TGCGCCAGCAGCCAAGCCTTCGCGGACAGCTATGGCTACACCTTC. It yields the protein CASSQAFADSYGYTF.

The chain recombines TRBV20-1 with TRBJ1-2; possible D gene TRBD1, 5 bases. Germline V CDR1 and CDR2: DFQATT, SNEGSKA (reference sequence). This CDR3 has 15 residues. Trimming took 0 bases from V and 3 from J, leaving 14 bases between them. Here the CDR3 DNA reads TGCAGTGCTAGAGATTACGGGGCTTTAGACTATGGCTACACCTTC. Translating it yields CSARDYGALDYGYTF.

The chain employs TRBV10-3 and TRBJ2-7; D is ambiguous. Looked up from germline, CDR1 is ENHRY and CDR2 is SYGVKD. Between the trimmed V and J ends, which lost 6 bases and 5 bases, there was a span of 11 bases. The CDR3 has 12 residues. The CDR3 region is CAIRSGGDEQYF. The CDR3 DNA sequence: TGTGCCATCAGGTCGGGTGGCGACGAGCAGTACTTC.

This sequence joins TRBV7-3 and TRBJ1-6; possible D gene TRBD1, 5 bases. CDR3 length equals 14 residues. Germline CDR1 reads SGHTA; CDR2 reads FQGTGA. The V and J ends lost 4 bases and 7 bases respectively, with 11 bases between them. For the CDR3, the DNA is TGTGCCAGCAGCTCGGACACGGGGAATTCACCCCTCCACTTT. Translation gives CASSSDTGNSPLHF. The full variable domain, with the rest looked up from reference TRBV7-3 and TRBJ1-6, is GAGVSQTPSNKVTEKGKYVELRCDPISGHTALYWYRQSLGQGPEFLIYFQGTGAADDSGLPNDRFFAVRPEGSVSTLKIQRTERGDSAVYLCASSSDTGNSPLHFGNGTRLTVT.

This clonotype turned up a few times. V is TRBV28 and J is TRBJ1-5; tentative D call: TRBD1 (5 bases). Looked up from germline, CDR1 is MDHEN and CDR2 is SYDVKM. Trimming cost V 4 bases and J 6 bases, with 13 bases left between them. CDR3 length: 14 residues. CDR3 sequence reads: CASSSGLSGQPQHF. The CDR3, as DNA: TGTGCCAGCAGTTCGGGGCTAAGCGGTCAGCCCCAGCATTTT.

This clonotype has just a few counts. This sequence joins TRBV20-1 and TRBJ1-5; 9 nucleotides line up with TRBD1. The V and J ends lost 6 bases and 6 bases, in that order; junction bases with no gene match: 12. CDR1 is DFQATT, CDR2 SNEGSKA, per germline (reference sequence). This CDR3 has 15 residues. CDR3 loop: CSADPPDRGSQPQHF. DNA of the CDR3: TGCAGTGCGGATCCGCCCGACAGGGGGAGTCAGCCCCAGCATTTT.

The chain combines TRBV29-1 with TRBJ2-7; D is undetermined. CDR1 is SQVTM and CDR2 is ANQGSEA in the germline V gene. CDR3 length: 14 amino acids. The V end was cut by 5 bases, the J end by 2 bases, with 16 bases between. Here the CDR3 DNA reads TGCAGCGTTCCGGAAGACTCATATCCCTACGAGCAGTACTTC. This codes for CSVPEDSYPYEQYF.

This clonotype was seen a handful of times. The V call is TRBV30, the J call TRBJ2-1, with 10 bases that match TRBD1. Germline values: CDR1 GTSNPN, CDR2 SVGIG (reference sequence). The CDR3 covers 14 residues. The V segment lost 2 bases and the J segment 5 bases; nucleotides outside the gene matches: 3. In DNA form, the CDR3 reads TGTGCCTGGAGTCGGGACAGGGGAAACAATGAGCAGTTCTTC. It yields the protein CAWSRDRGNNEQFF.

The chain recombines TRBV5-1 with TRBJ2-7; D is unresolved. V was shortened by 0 bases and J by 3 bases, with 10 bases between the two germline ends. Per the germline V gene, CDR1 is SGHRS and CDR2 is YFSETQ. The CDR3 extends over 14 amino acids. DNA for the CDR3: TGCGCCAGCAGCTTGGAGGCCTACGGCTACGAGCAGTACTTC. Amino acid sequence: CASSLEAYGYEQYF.

This clonotype has just a few counts. This chain links TRBV12-3 or TRBV12-4 with TRBJ1-5; no clear D. This CDR3 is 14 amino acids long. Trimming pared 3 bases from V and 5 bases from J, leaving 11 bases between. The CDR3 bases are TGTGCCAGCAGTTTCTCACTTTTATATCAGCCCCAGCATTTT. Its protein is CASSFSLLYQPQHF.